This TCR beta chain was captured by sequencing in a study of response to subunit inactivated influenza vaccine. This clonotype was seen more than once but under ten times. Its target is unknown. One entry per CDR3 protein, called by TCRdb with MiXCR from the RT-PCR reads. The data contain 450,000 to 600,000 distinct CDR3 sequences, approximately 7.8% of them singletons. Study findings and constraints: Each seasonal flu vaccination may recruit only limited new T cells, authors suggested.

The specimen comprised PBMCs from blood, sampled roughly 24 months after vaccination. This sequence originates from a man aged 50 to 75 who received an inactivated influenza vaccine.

The CDR3 coding sequence is TGCAGTGCTTACCGGACAGAAAGCACAGATACGCAGTATTTT. This translates into CSAYRTESTDTQYF. The gene calls are TRBV20-1 and TRBJ2-3; tentative D call: TRBD1 (6 bases). The CDR3 runs 14 residues. Germline V gives CDR1 DFQATT, CDR2 SNEGSKA (reference sequence). With 5 bases removed from V and 0 bases from J, the gap between germline ends came to 12 bases.